This T cell receptor (beta chain) was retrieved from a study of control samples from healthy donors and cancer patients. The data were produced by immunoSEQ multiplex PCR, yet TCRdb's version contains in-frame clones alone and is incomplete. In the table there are roughly 76,000 clones, roughly 92% of which are singletons. J lost 3 bases, V lost 0 bases, and 3 bases had no gene match. The CDR3 totals 15 residues. Germline V lookup: CDR1 MDHEN, CDR2 SYDVKM. V and J are TRBV28 and TRBJ2-5, with TRBD1 matching over 8 bases. The sequenced sample was blood. The sequence derives from a woman aged 35 to 49 in good health. CDR3 region: CASSLWGQVEETQYF. As DNA, the CDR3 is TGTGCCAGCAGTTTATGGGGACAGGTTGAAGAGACCCAGTACTTC.